This TCR beta chain derives from a study of blood T cells in healthy people across ages. A J-beta primer mix and a sample-barcoded 5' primer were used in a second PCR of roughly 6 to 12 cycles. Samples each returned at least 2.5 million CDR3-containing paired-end reads. TCRdb itself ran the 5' RACE reads through MiXCR, one entry per CDR3 protein. This table has about 1 million distinct CDR3 sequences, under 30% appearing once. Samples each had at least 5.5 micrograms of total RNA extracted. This CDR3 spans 15 amino acids. From germline, CDR1 is DFQATT and CDR2 SNEGSKA (reference sequence). V shed 1 base and J shed 2 bases, with 12 bases lying between them. The same data also went into a second study, on T cells of mothers and their children.

This receptor was taken from a girl aged 2-10 years in good health. The rearrangement joins TRBV20-1 to TRBJ2-1; D is uncertain. The source material was blood. The CDR3 region has the DNA TGCAGTGCTAGAGCCACCCGAGACACCTACAATGAGCAGTTCTTC. Amino acid sequence: CSARATRDTYNEQFF.